This TCR beta chain was sequenced for a study of blood T cells in healthy people across ages. Study-level information: About one barcoded beta molecule per two T cells was the capture yield of template switching.

On this clonotype: Its matching antigen is unknown.

Study-level results: Significant beta diversity loss was already apparent by age roughly 43, declining roughly linearly.

This CDR3 has 12 amino acids. Trimming pared 3 bases from V and 9 bases from J, leaving 12 bases between. In germline, CDR1 is DFQATT, CDR2 SNEGSKA (reference sequence). Using a J-beta primer mix together with a sample-barcoded 5' primer, a second PCR was run for about 6 to 12 cycles. MiXCR was run by TCRdb on the 5' RACE reads, yielding one entry per CDR3 protein. In the table there are around 800,000 distinct CDR3 sequences, 35% to 60% of which are singletons. The TCR sequence derives from a man aged 80 or over in good health. Sequenced material: blood. The rearrangement joins TRBV20-1 to TRBJ1-5, with no clear D. The CDR3 protein is CSASSEMGPQHF. The CDR3 DNA follows: TGCAGTGCTAGTTCGGAAATGGGGCCCCAGCATTTT.